These 27 T cell receptor beta chains were sequenced from one sample in a study of T cell responses to AZD1222 COVID-19 vaccine. Data came from immunoSEQ multiplex PCR; TCRdb stores just in-frame clones and leaves some out. The table includes roughly 130,000 clones, over 90% detected once. Sequencing was performed on peripheral blood, taken on day 0 of AZD1222 vaccination. The receptor source for this set is an adult in good health.

The rearrangement joins TRBV7-9 to TRBJ2-1, with TRBD1 as a possible D gene (5 bases). CDR3 length: 14 amino acids. Germline CDR1 is SEHNR and CDR2 is FQNEAQ (reference sequence). V lost 3 bases, J lost 7 bases, and 13 bases lay in between. The CDR3 DNA is TGTGCCAGCAGCTTGGCAGGGAATAGGAATGAGCAGTTCTTC. Translated, it gives CASSLAGNRNEQFF.

This chain uses TRBV28 with TRBJ1-2; 8 nucleotides line up with TRBD1. Germline V CDR1 and CDR2: MDHEN, SYDVKM. Germline trimming cut 10 bases from V and 8 bases from J; bases unmatched to any gene: 3. The CDR3 length is 10 residues. The CDR3 is CATTGVGYTF. The CDR3, as DNA: TGTGCCACGACAGGGGTGGGCTACACCTTC.

This chain joins TRBV9 and TRBJ2-7, with 8 bases that match TRBD1. The CDR3 runs to 16 residues. Germline V gives CDR1 SGDLS, CDR2 YYNGEE. The J segment lost 2 bases and the V segment lost 4 bases, leaving 11 bases of the junction unmatched. CDR3 sequence (DNA): TGTGCCAGCAGCCCCTGGACAGGGATCTTCACCTACGAGCAGTACTTC. Amino acid sequence: CASSPWTGIFTYEQYF.

The chain is built from TRBV28 and TRBJ1-6; D is unclear. Deletions cut 10 bases from V and 8 bases from J, with 21 bases between. Germline V gene sequence: CDR1 MDHEN, CDR2 SYDVKM. The CDR3 length is 15 residues. The CDR3, as DNA: TGTGCCACGCAGACCCTGGGCAGCGGGTATTCACCCCTCCACTTT. Its protein is CATQTLGSGYSPLHF.

V gene TRBV7-2 combines with J gene TRBJ1-5; 7 nucleotides align to TRBD1. There are 14 residues in the CDR3. The germline CDR1 and CDR2 sequences are SGHTA and FQGNSA. The junction had 6 bases not matched to a gene; V was cut back by 5 bases and J by 5 bases. CDR3 DNA sequence: TGTGCCAGCAGCCCGGACAGGAAATATCAGCCCCAGCATTTT. The encoded protein is CASSPDRKYQPQHF.

The chain recombines TRBV5-5 with TRBJ2-7, with D possibly matching TRBD1 (5 bases). V gave up 4 bases and J gave up 3 bases, with 17 bases separating them. Germline V lookup: CDR1 SGHKS, CDR2 YYEKEE (reference sequence). The CDR3 length is 15 residues. The CDR3 sequence: CASSPVSQGVYEQYF. The CDR3, as DNA: TGTGCCAGCAGCCCTGTCAGTCAGGGTGTCTACGAGCAGTACTTC.

This sequence joins TRBV7-9 and TRBJ2-3, with a possible D match to TRBD2 (5 bases). The V gene's germline CDR1 is SEHNR and CDR2 FQNEAQ (reference sequence). The CDR3 extends over 16 amino acids. V was shortened by 2 bases and J by 3 bases, with 15 bases between the two germline ends. The CDR3 bases are TGTGCCAGCAGCTTAAGGCTAGCTGCTCGTACAGATACGCAGTATTTT. Translation gives CASSLRLAARTDTQYF.

J is TRBJ1-1 and V is TRBV15, with D perhaps TRBD1 (5 bases). V gave up 5 bases and J gave up 8 bases, with 15 bases separating them. Per the germline V gene, CDR1 is LNHNV and CDR2 is YYDKDF (reference sequence). The CDR3 sequence is 13 residues long. The CDR3 DNA is TGTGCCACCAGCGGGGGGTGGGGGGAAGAAGCTTTCTTT. Its translation is CATSGGWGEEAFF. Combining the CDR3 with reference TRBV15 and TRBJ1-1 gives the whole variable domain DAMVIQNPRYQVTQFGKPVTLSCSQTLNHNVMYWYQQKSSQAPKLLFHYYDKDFNNEADTPDNFQSRRPNTSFCFLDIRSPGLGDTAMYLCATSGGWGEEAFFGQGTRLTVV.

V and J are TRBV30 and TRBJ1-3; D is undetermined. Germline V CDR1 and CDR2: GTSNPN, SVGIG (reference sequence). V lost 0 bases, J lost 0 bases, and 9 bases lay in between. There are 15 residues in the CDR3. The CDR3: CAWSVPITSGNTIYF. CDR3 nucleotides: TGTGCCTGGAGTGTACCTATCACCTCTGGAAACACCATATATTTT.

V and J are TRBV7-5 and TRBJ2-5; no DNA check was done on the table's D call, TRBD2. TRBV7-5 is termed a pseudogene. The CDR3 is 16 residues long. CDR3 sequence reads: CARSSPGVAGSETQYF. Here the CDR3 DNA reads TGTGCCAGAAGCTCCCCGGGGGTAGCGGGGTCGGAGACCCAGTACTTC.

The chain carries TRBV9 and TRBJ2-3; either TRBD1 or TRBD2 may supply D (5 bases each). From germline, CDR1 is SGDLS and CDR2 YYNGEE. V dropped 2 bases and J dropped 10 bases, with 20 bases sitting between them. The length of the CDR3 is 15 residues. DNA for the CDR3: TGTGCCAGCAGCGTTCATTTAGGGACGCCGCGGGCGCAGTATTTT. Amino acid sequence: CASSVHLGTPRAQYF.

This sequence joins TRBV19 and TRBJ1-2; D is unclear. Germline CDR1 reads LNHDA; CDR2 reads SQIVND (reference sequence). CDR3 size: 16 residues. The ends were cut back, 1 base at V and 5 bases at J, with 17 bases in the middle. The CDR3 reads CASSIVSGVGFYGYTF. As DNA, the CDR3 is TGTGCCAGTAGTATAGTCAGCGGGGTTGGATTTTATGGCTACACCTTC.

The chain combines TRBV11-2 with TRBJ2-7, with 13 bases identical to TRBD2. The germline V gene has CDR1 SGHAT and CDR2 FQNNGV. Trimming at V came to 6 bases and at J to 5 bases, leaving 7 bases not matched to a gene. The CDR3 is 15 amino acids. This CDR3 is CASRPTSGRAHEQYF. CDR3 nucleotides: TGTGCCAGCAGGCCCACTAGCGGGAGGGCCCACGAGCAGTACTTC. Complete variable domain (other parts from reference TRBV11-2 and TRBJ2-7): EAGVAQSPRYKIIEKRQSVAFWCNPISGHATLYWYQQILGQGPKLLIQFQNNGVVDDSQLPKDRFSAERLKGVDSTLKIQPAKLEDSAVYLCASRPTSGRAHEQYFGPGTRLTVT.

The V and J genes are TRBV20-1 and TRBJ2-1; possibly TRBD2 for D (5 bases). V lost 5 bases and J lost 9, with 11 bases in between. CDR3 length: 11 residues. Germline assignment: CDR1 DFQATT and CDR2 SNEGSKA (reference sequence). DNA for the CDR3: TGCAGTGCTCCAGGACTTTTTGAGCAGTTCTTC. Amino acid sequence: CSAPGLFEQFF.

The CDR3 DNA is TGCGCCAGCAGCTTGGCGCCGGGACTAGGCTCCTACGAGCAGTACTTC. It specifies CASSLAPGLGSYEQYF. V usage is TRBV5-1 and J usage is TRBJ2-7; 8 bases fit TRBD2. CDR3 length: 16 amino acids. V was clipped by 0 bases and J by 0 bases; unmatched bases: 5. Germline CDR1 reads SGHRS; CDR2 reads YFSETQ.

The chain employs TRBV20-1 and TRBJ2-3, with 8 bases lining up with TRBD2. There are 10 residues in the CDR3. J was trimmed by 14 bases and V by 4 bases; bases with no gene match: 5. In germline, CDR1 is DFQATT, CDR2 SNEGSKA (reference sequence). The CDR3 coding sequence is TGCAGTGCTATATCCGGACTAGCGTATTTT. As protein: CSAISGLAYF.

This sequence joins TRBV19 and TRBJ2-7; a weak D match, TRBD1 (6 bases). This CDR3 comprises 14 residues. V gave up 5 bases and J gave up 6 bases, with 17 bases separating them. CDR1 is LNHDA and CDR2 is SQIVND in the germline V gene (reference sequence). CDR3 in DNA: TGTGCCAGTAGTGCCCGGGACACCGGCTCCGAGCAGTACTTC. Its translation: CASSARDTGSEQYF.

The CDR3 loop is CASSAGPYNEQFF. The CDR3 nucleotides read TGTGCCAGTTCGGCGGGTCCCTACAATGAGCAGTTCTTC. The V and J genes are TRBV19 and TRBJ2-1; maybe TRBD2 (5 bases). Germline CDR1 and CDR2: LNHDA and SQIVND (reference sequence). V was shortened by 8 bases and J by 2 bases, with 10 bases between the two germline ends. This CDR3 region has 13 residues.

This clone came up once. The J gene is TRBJ2-2, the V gene TRBV5-6; D is unresolved. Trimming stripped 2 bases from V and 0 bases from J, with 2 bases between. CDR1 and CDR2 from the germline V gene are SGHDT and YYEEEE. This CDR3 is 13 amino acids long. The DNA of the CDR3 is TGTGCCAGCAGCTTAGCGAACACCGGGGAGCTGTTTTTT. Translation gives CASSLANTGELFF. The whole variable domain, filled in from reference TRBV5-6 and TRBJ2-2, reads DAGVTQSPTHLIKTRGQQVTLRCSPKSGHDTVSWYQQALGQGPQFIFQYYEEEERQRGNFPDRFSGHQFPNYSSELNVNALLLGDSALYLCASSLANTGELFFGEGSRLTVL.

This clone was counted a single time. The genes are TRBV6-6 and TRBJ1-4; 9 bases are a match to TRBD1. CDR1 is MNHNY, CDR2 SVGAGI, per germline (reference sequence). V trimming: 6 bases; J trimming: 11 bases; junction bases outside the gene matches: 7. This CDR3 comprises 13 residues. CDR3 loop: CASSPGTGFKLFF. CDR3 DNA sequence: TGTGCCAGCAGCCCAGGGACAGGGTTTAAACTGTTTTTT.

The chain carries TRBV5-4 and TRBJ1-1; D not certain. The V gene lost 0 bases and the J gene lost 10 bases, with 13 bases spanning the gap. CDR1 and CDR2 from the germline V gene are SGHNT and YYREEE (reference sequence). The CDR3 is 13 amino acids. CDR3 in amino acids: CASSLEERASAFF. For the CDR3, the DNA is TGTGCCAGCAGCTTGGAGGAAAGGGCTTCAGCTTTCTTT.

The chain recombines TRBV30 with TRBJ1-4; no clear D. The V end was cut by 3 bases, the J end by 5 bases, with 13 bases between. The germline V gene has CDR1 GTSNPN and CDR2 SVGIG (reference sequence). CDR3 length: 14 residues. CDR3 DNA sequence: TGTGCCTGGAGGCACAGAGGTTTGAATGAAAAACTGTTTTTT. The encoded protein is CAWRHRGLNEKLFF.

The gene calls are TRBV18 and TRBJ2-7; D may correspond to TRBD1 or TRBD2 (6 bases each). V was pared by 5 bases and J by 3 bases, with 26 bases between. The germline V gene encodes CDR1 KGHSH and CDR2 LQKENI. This CDR3 is built from 18 residues. The CDR3 DNA is TGTGCCAGCTCAATCCGAGGGGGGCGCCAGGCGGGCGACTACGAGCAGTACTTC. Protein product: CASSIRGGRQAGDYEQYF. Supplemented by reference TRBV18 and TRBJ2-7, the full variable domain reads NAGVMQNPRHLVRRRGQEARLRCSPMKGHSHVYWYRQLPEEGLKFMVYLQKENIIDESGMPKERFSAEFPKEGPSILRIQQVVRGDSAAYFCASSIRGGRQAGDYEQYFGPGTRLTVT.

This sequence joins TRBV11-2 and TRBJ1-1, with a possible D match to TRBD1 (5 bases). The CDR3 contains 15 residues. Trimming left V 5 bases short and J 0 bases short, with 13 bases between. Germline lookup yields CDR1 SGHAT and CDR2 FQNNGV. This CDR3 is CASSRPGAVNTEAFF. The CDR3 DNA is TGTGCCAGCAGCCGCCCTGGGGCGGTGAACACTGAAGCTTTCTTT.

The rearrangement uses TRBV7-2 and TRBJ2-1; D is possibly TRBD2 (5 bases). CDR1 and CDR2 (germline): SGHTA, FQGNSA. The CDR3 loop spans 16 amino acids. The V gene lost 0 bases and the J gene lost 8 bases, with 17 bases spanning the gap. The CDR3 DNA is TGTGCCAGCAGCTTAGCGACGGGGTGGCTTTTACATGAGCAGTTCTTC. It translates to CASSLATGWLLHEQFF. The complete variable domain, with remaining parts taken from reference TRBV7-2 and TRBJ2-1, reads GAGVSQSPSNKVTEKGKDVELRCDPISGHTALYWYRQSLGQGLEFLIYFQGNSAPDKSGLPSDRFSAERTGGSVSTLTIQRTQQEDSAVYLCASSLATGWLLHEQFFGPGTRLTVL.

The gene calls are TRBV9 and TRBJ2-1, with D possibly being TRBD2 (6 bases). Germline CDR1 reads SGDLS; CDR2 reads YYNGEE. V lost 0 bases, J lost 7 bases, and 11 bases lay in between. The CDR3 loop spans 14 amino acids. The CDR3: CASSVAGEWNEQFF. CDR3 bases: TGTGCCAGCAGCGTAGCGGGAGAGTGGAATGAGCAGTTCTTC.

V is TRBV25-1 and J is TRBJ1-6; tentative D call: TRBD1 (6 bases). The CDR3 is made up of 15 amino acids. Deletions cut 2 bases from V and 9 bases from J, with 14 bases between. Germline loops: CDR1 MGHDK, CDR2 SYGVNS. CDR3 sequence: CASSEHRATASPLHF. The CDR3 nucleotides are TGTGCCAGCAGTGAACACAGGGCTACGGCTTCACCCCTCCACTTT.